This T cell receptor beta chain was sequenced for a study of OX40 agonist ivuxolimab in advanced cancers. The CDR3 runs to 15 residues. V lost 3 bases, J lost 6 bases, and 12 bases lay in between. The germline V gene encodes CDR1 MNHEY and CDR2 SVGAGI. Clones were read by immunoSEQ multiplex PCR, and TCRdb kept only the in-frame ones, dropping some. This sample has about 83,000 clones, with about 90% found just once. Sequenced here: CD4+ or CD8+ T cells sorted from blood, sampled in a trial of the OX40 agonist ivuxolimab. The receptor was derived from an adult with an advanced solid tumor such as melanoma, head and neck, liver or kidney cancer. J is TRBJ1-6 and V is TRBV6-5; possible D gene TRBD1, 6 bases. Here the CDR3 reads CASSYGDRRNSPLHF. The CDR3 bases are TGTGCCAGCAGTTATGGAGACAGGCGTAATTCACCCCTCCACTTT.